Given below is one TCR beta chain in context. No antigen is known for it. This specimen comes from a study of CD8+ T cells in alopecia areata. Looking at the study overall: The tofacitinib course ran for 6 to 18 months and was followed by 6 months off drug. Study outcomes and limitations: The treated group had a single nonresponder, limiting CD8+ expansion-response conclusions.

V was trimmed by 4 bases and J by 4 bases, leaving 15 bases between them. The germline V gene has CDR1 SGHDT and CDR2 YYEEEE. This CDR3 has 15 residues. Treatment defined: oral pan-JAK inhibitor, 5-10 mg twice daily. Extraction of RNA preceded its reverse transcription into cDNA, which served as the sequencing template. Using immunoSEQ multiplex PCR, the repertoire was profiled, and TCRdb retains in-frame clones only, with some absent. The sample includes approximately 210,000 clones, around 66% seen only once; the top ten take about 4.2%. V usage is TRBV5-6 and J usage is TRBJ2-1; the D call may be TRBD1 or TRBD2 (5 bases each). Source: CD4+ T cells sorted from blood, taken at week 4, from a patient treated with tofacitinib. The receptor's source is a human donor with alopecia areata. The CDR3 reads CASSIEGAGYNEQFF. In DNA form, the CDR3 reads TGTGCCAGCAGCATCGAAGGGGCGGGTTACAATGAGCAGTTCTTC. Looking up the rest from reference TRBV5-6 and TRBJ2-1 gives the full variable domain: DAGVTQSPTHLIKTRGQQVTLRCSPKSGHDTVSWYQQALGQGPQFIFQYYEEEERQRGNFPDRFSGHQFPNYSSELNVNALLLGDSALYLCASSIEGAGYNEQFFGPGTRLTVL.